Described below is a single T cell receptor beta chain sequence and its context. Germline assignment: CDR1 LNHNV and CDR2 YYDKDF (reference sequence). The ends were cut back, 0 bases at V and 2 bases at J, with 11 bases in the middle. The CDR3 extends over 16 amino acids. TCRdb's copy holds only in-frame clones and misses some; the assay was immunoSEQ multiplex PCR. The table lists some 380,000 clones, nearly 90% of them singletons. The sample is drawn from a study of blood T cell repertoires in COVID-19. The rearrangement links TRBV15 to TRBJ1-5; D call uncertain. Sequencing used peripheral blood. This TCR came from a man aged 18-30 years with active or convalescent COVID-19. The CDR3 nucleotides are TGTGCCACCAGCAGAGATAGTACCGCTGGCAATCAGCCCCAGCATTTT. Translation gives CATSRDSTAGNQPQHF. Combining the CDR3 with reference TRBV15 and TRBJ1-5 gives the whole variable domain DAMVIQNPRYQVTQFGKPVTLSCSQTLNHNVMYWYQQKSSQAPKLLFHYYDKDFNNEADTPDNFQSRRPNTSFCFLDIRSPGLGDTAMYLCATSRDSTAGNQPQHFGDGTRLSIL.